Each of the 18 T cell receptor beta chains below was sequenced from the same sample in a study of T cells after yellow fever vaccination (dated by TCRdb to about 2019). Libraries were built with 5' RACE. The instrument was an Illumina NovaSeq 6000. The public reads were run again by TCRdb, first through fastp at Q25 and then through MiXCR, and only productive beta chains were kept. Rows with one shared CDR3 protein collapse into an entry with the most common genes and DNA. For this sample the table gives about 170,000 distinct CDR3 sequences, of which approximately 10% were detected only once. The top ten constitute about 40% of the sample. According to the study, the label for this sample's treatment or condition signals: live attenuated yellow fever vaccine strain. The sequencing used CD8+ T cells sorted from PBMCs, collected 15 days after the yellow fever booster vaccination. These receptor sequences come from a man in his late teens or twenties who received the YFV17D yellow fever vaccine.

This chain uses TRBV6-6 with TRBJ1-1; D is uncertain. This CDR3 is built from 15 residues. Germline loops: CDR1 MNHNY, CDR2 SVGAGI (reference sequence). V was trimmed by 4 bases and J by 1 base, leaving 13 bases between them. The CDR3 region is CASSLTWTGNTEAFF. CDR3 sequence (DNA): TGTGCCAGCAGTTTGACGTGGACGGGGAACACTGAAGCTTTCTTT.

V is TRBV5-6 and J is TRBJ2-5; 7 bases are a match to TRBD2. The CDR3 runs to 13 residues. The V gene end was trimmed by 4 bases and the J gene end by 5 bases; junction bases not matched to a gene: 5. Germline loops: CDR1 SGHDT, CDR2 YYEEEE. CDR3 nucleotide sequence: TGTGCCAGCAGCGCCGTGGGAGGGGAGACCCAGTACTTC. It codes for CASSAVGGETQYF.

The chain joins TRBV4-2 to TRBJ2-3; 9 bases align to TRBD2. Germline V gene sequence: CDR1 LGHNA, CDR2 YNFKEQ. V shed 1 base and J 6 bases; nucleotides not matched to a gene: 11. The CDR3 totals 17 residues. Here the CDR3 reads CASSQGLAGGPGDTQYF. DNA of the CDR3: TGTGCCAGCAGCCAAGGGCTGGCGGGGGGGCCGGGGGATACGCAGTATTTT.

This clonotype was detected a few times. The rearrangement joins TRBV29-1 to TRBJ2-2; 7 bases match TRBD1. The CDR3 loop spans 12 amino acids. The V segment lost 6 bases and the J segment 5 bases; nucleotides outside the gene matches: 3. The germline CDR1 and CDR2 sequences are SQVTM and ANQGSEA. The CDR3 DNA is TGCAGCGTCTACAGGGGTACCGGGGAGCTGTTTTTT. Protein: CSVYRGTGELFF.

This clonotype was picked up a small number of times. V is TRBV12-3 or TRBV12-4 and J is TRBJ2-3, with a tentative D call TRBD1 (6 bases). This CDR3 contains 13 residues. The V and J ends lost 7 bases and 2 bases respectively, with 10 bases between them. CDR3 in DNA: TGTGCCAGCACCGGACAGAACACAGATACGCAGTATTTT. Translation: CASTGQNTDTQYF.

The rearrangement joins TRBV4-3 to TRBJ2-7; perhaps D is TRBD1 or TRBD2 (5 bases each). The CDR3 is 16 residues long. V was shortened by 3 bases and J by 2 bases, with 17 bases between the two germline ends. The germline V gene has CDR1 LGHNA and CDR2 YSLEER. Written as DNA, the CDR3 is TGCGCCAGCAGCCAGGGACGACAGCGTCGGCCCTACGAGCAGTACTTC. Its translation: CASSQGRQRRPYEQYF.

This clonotype was observed a few times. The J gene is TRBJ2-1, the V gene TRBV29-1, with 9 bases lining up with TRBD2. Trimming removed 2 bases from V and 2 bases from J; junction bases left unmatched: 1. This CDR3 is 14 amino acids long. CDR1 and CDR2 from the germline V gene are SQVTM and ANQGSEA. The CDR3 DNA follows: TGCAGCGTTGAACCTAGCGGGACCTACAATGAGCAGTTCTTC. The encoded protein is CSVEPSGTYNEQFF.

This clonotype was seen a handful of times. CDR3 sequence (DNA): TGTGCCAGCAGCCGGACAGGCCCCAACTATGGCTACACCTTC. This encodes CASSRTGPNYGYTF. The V and J genes are TRBV7-9 and TRBJ1-2; 7 bases match TRBD1. Germline trimming cut 5 bases from V and 2 bases from J; bases unmatched to any gene: 5. Germline assignment: CDR1 SEHNR and CDR2 FQNEAQ (reference sequence). CDR3 size: 14 residues.

The genes are TRBV7-2 and TRBJ1-1; D is ambiguous. V lost 5 bases and J lost 1, with 8 bases in between. The germline V gene has CDR1 SGHTA and CDR2 FQGNSA. CDR3 length equals 13 residues. CDR3 loop: CASSRRSNTEAFF. The CDR3 coding sequence is TGTGCCAGCAGCCGTAGGTCGAACACTGAAGCTTTCTTT.

This clonotype was counted a few times. V and J are TRBV7-8 and TRBJ2-7; 8 nucleotides align to TRBD1. Unmatched junction bases numbered 7, after V lost 2 bases and J lost 4 bases. Per germline, CDR1 SGHVS and CDR2 FQNEAQ. The CDR3 runs 15 residues. The chain's CDR3 is CASSLIGQGSYEQYF. The CDR3 DNA sequence: TGTGCCAGCAGCTTAATCGGACAGGGATCTTACGAGCAGTACTTC.

The V call is TRBV30, the J call TRBJ1-2; D may be TRBD1 (6 bases). The ends were cut back, 4 bases at V and 4 bases at J, with 10 bases in the middle. The CDR3 has 12 residues. In germline, CDR1 is GTSNPN, CDR2 SVGIG (reference sequence). The CDR3 sequence is CAWTFRGYGYTF. The CDR3 bases are TGTGCCTGGACCTTCAGGGGCTATGGCTACACCTTC.

This clonotype was observed a few times. V and J are TRBV19 and TRBJ2-7; possible D gene TRBD1, 6 bases. The CDR3 runs 15 residues. V shed 2 bases and J shed 1 base, with 12 bases lying between them. Germline V CDR1 and CDR2: LNHDA, SQIVND (reference sequence). CDR3 bases: TGTGCCAGTAGTATACCGGACAGAATATCCTACGAGCAGTACTTC. Translation: CASSIPDRISYEQYF.

This clonotype was found many times. The chain employs TRBV7-6 and TRBJ1-4; D remains unclear. Germline CDR1 reads SGHVS; CDR2 reads FNYEAQ. V was clipped by 5 bases and J by 5 bases, with 15 bases between them. The CDR3 runs to 15 residues. CDR3 amino acids: CASSGTGLWNEKLFF. The CDR3 nucleotides read TGTGCCAGCAGCGGCACGGGCTTATGGAATGAAAAACTGTTTTTT.

This clonotype was detected a few times. V is TRBV12-5 and J is TRBJ2-2, with 7 bases identical to TRBD1. Germline loops: CDR1 LGHNT, CDR2 FRNRAP. V dropped 1 base and J dropped 5; count of bases not matched to a gene: 7. This CDR3 is built from 16 residues. This chain's CDR3 is CASGLGDRTRTGELFF. CDR3 DNA sequence: TGTGCTAGTGGTTTGGGGGACAGAACCAGGACCGGGGAGCTGTTTTTT.

J is TRBJ1-2 and V is TRBV5-1; D is ambiguous. With 0 bases removed from V and 4 bases from J, the gap between germline ends came to 13 bases. Per the germline V gene, CDR1 is SGHRS and CDR2 is YFSETQ. The CDR3 runs to 15 residues. The CDR3 is CASSLVRSGGYGYTF. The DNA for the CDR3 is TGCGCCAGCAGCTTGGTACGCAGCGGTGGCTATGGCTACACCTTC.

The genes are TRBV7-9 and TRBJ2-5, with 14 bases aligning to TRBD2. The germline V gene encodes CDR1 SEHNR and CDR2 FQNEAQ (reference sequence). Trimming at V came to 5 bases and at J to 4 bases, leaving 6 bases not matched to a gene. CDR3 length: 16 residues. The CDR3 loop reads CASSDRLAGGPETQYF. CDR3 DNA: TGTGCCAGCAGCGACAGACTAGCGGGGGGGCCAGAGACCCAGTACTTC.

The table lists this clonotype with a few counts. The CDR3 spells CASSPRLGIAKNIQYF. The CDR3 region has the DNA TGTGCCAGCAGTCCGAGGTTGGGGATAGCCAAAAACATTCAGTACTTC. The chain links TRBV7-9 to TRBJ2-4, with D unresolved. The V and J ends lost 6 bases and 0 bases respectively, with 15 bases between them. In germline, CDR1 is SEHNR, CDR2 FQNEAQ (reference sequence). The length of the CDR3 is 16 residues.

The chain carries TRBV6-5 and TRBJ2-5; D perhaps matches TRBD1 (6 bases). V was trimmed by 5 bases and J by 4 bases, leaving 17 bases between them. Germline CDR1 and CDR2: MNHEY and SVGAGI. The CDR3 extends over 15 amino acids. For the CDR3, the DNA is TGTGCCAGCAGTCCCGGGACACGAGGGGGAGAGACCCAGTACTTC. This gives the protein CASSPGTRGGETQYF.